These 15 T cell receptor beta chains were sequenced from one sample in a study of regulatory T cells in long-lasting Graves disease. The TCR beta library used iRepertoire HTBI primers with Arm-PCR amplification of CDR3. TCRdb re-derived calls from the multiplex PCR reads in MiXCR, one entry per CDR3 protein. This repertoire shows 350,000 to 450,000 distinct CDR3 sequences, less than 25% found once; its top ten account for around 20%. The time point was: persistent/refractory GD, antithyroid drugs over 5 years with positive TRAb. Researchers made the TCR library from RNA that was extracted from PBMCs. Here the sequenced sample was peripheral blood mononuclear cells (PBMCs), taken when the disease was refractory, from a patient treated with antithyroid drugs. These TCRs come from a female donor with Graves disease.

The table lists this clonotype with many counts. This chain uses TRBV28 with TRBJ1-2; 8 positions agree with TRBD1. In germline, CDR1 is MDHEN, CDR2 SYDVKM. J lost 7 bases, V lost 6 bases, and 4 bases had no gene match. This CDR3 region has 12 residues. The CDR3 loop is CASRGTGFGYTF. Here the CDR3 DNA reads TGTGCCAGCAGAGGGACAGGCTTTGGCTACACCTTC.

This clonotype was found many times. This chain links TRBV29-1 with TRBJ2-7; 12 nucleotides match TRBD2. Per germline, CDR1 SQVTM and CDR2 ANQGSEA. After removal of 7 bases from V and 6 bases from J, the junction contained 7 bases not matched to a gene. The CDR3 covers 13 residues. The CDR3 protein is CSGRLAGDGEQYF. The CDR3 DNA is TGCAGCGGTAGACTAGCGGGAGACGGCGAGCAGTACTTC.

The gene calls are TRBV5-4 and TRBJ2-5; TRBD2 might be the D (5 bases). Germline CDR1 reads SGHNT; CDR2 reads YYREEE (reference sequence). The V end was cut by 0 bases, the J end by 4 bases, with 13 bases between. The CDR3 is 15 amino acids. In DNA, the CDR3 is TGTGCCAGCAGCTTGGAGGGTAGCGTGGGAGAGACCCAGTACTTC. Translated: CASSLEGSVGETQYF.

For this clonotype: In this CDR3 the conserved last residue, phenylalanine or tryptophan, is missing, so a read error is likely. The chain couples TRBV5-1 to TRBJ2-7; D perhaps matches TRBD1 (5 bases). The CDR3 spans 13 residues. Trimming left V 6 bases short and J 2 bases short, with 12 bases between. Germline values: CDR1 SGHRS, CDR2 YFSETQ. DNA for the CDR3: TGCGCCAGCAATGGGGCAGGGCCCTACGAGCAGTACCTC. It yields the protein CASNGAGPYEQYL.

There are many counts of this clonotype. The chain is built from TRBV2 and TRBJ2-4; D gene ambiguous. There are 17 residues in the CDR3. In germline, CDR1 is SNHLY, CDR2 FYNNEI. Trimming shortened V by 0 bases and J by 0 bases, and 12 bases separated the two germline ends. Here the CDR3 DNA reads TGTGCCAGCAGTGAAGCTCTCCTAATTCTAGCCAAAAACATTCAGTACTTC. This sequence encodes CASSEALLILAKNIQYF. The whole variable domain, filled in from reference TRBV2 and TRBJ2-4, reads EPEVTQTPSHQVTQMGQEVILRCVPISNHLYFYWYRQILGQKVEFLVSFYNNEISEKSEIFDDQFSVERPDGSNFTLKIRSTKLEDSAMYFCASSEALLILAKNIQYFGAGTRLSVL.

Comment on this clonotype: A much larger clonotype is one base distant, so this may be a read error. The CDR3 bases are TGTGCCGGCAGTTCCCTACCCGATAACTATGGCTACACCTTC. This codes for CAGSSLPDNYGYTF. The genes are TRBV28 and TRBJ1-2, with D hard to call. This CDR3 comprises 14 residues. In germline, CDR1 is MDHEN, CDR2 SYDVKM.

This sequence joins TRBV2 and TRBJ2-4; D gene unclear. V lost 4 bases and J 1 base, leaving 8 bases between the germline ends. This CDR3 comprises 14 residues. CDR1 is SNHLY and CDR2 is FYNNEI in the germline V gene. For the CDR3, the DNA is TGTGCCAGCAGTGTCGTGGGGGCCAAAAACATTCAGTACTTC. Encoded protein: CASSVVGAKNIQYF.

The sample holds many counts of this clonotype. It is unclear where the CDR3 begins or ends on the DNA, so no DNA is shown, and the CDR3 is as TCRdb lists it. This chain joins TRBV20-1 and TRBJ1-4; TRBD1, as called in the table, went unchecked against the DNA. Per germline, CDR1 DFQATT and CDR2 SNEGSKA (reference sequence). The CDR3 is 16 residues long, ends included. CDR3 protein: CSARVPSGQGLEKLFF.

The chain has TRBV20-1 and TRBJ2-3; D call uncertain. The CDR3 is 10 residues long. Trimming removed 3 bases at V and 6 bases at J, with 4 bases between. From germline, CDR1 is DFQATT and CDR2 SNEGSKA (reference sequence). The chain's CDR3 is CSARLDTQYF. Written as DNA, the CDR3 is TGCAGTGCTAGGCTTGATACGCAGTATTTT.

CDR3 region: CASSGLGTNYGYTF. CDR3 bases: TGTGCCAGCAGTGGATTAGGAACTAACTATGGCTACACCTTC. V gene TRBV12-3 or TRBV12-4 combines with J gene TRBJ1-2; D gene uncertain. CDR3 size: 14 residues. V lost 5 bases, J lost 0 bases, and 10 bases lay in between.

The chain joins TRBV20-1 to TRBJ1-5, with a possible D match to TRBD1 (5 bases). V gave up 6 bases and J gave up 11 bases, with 23 bases separating them. Germline-derived CDR1 and CDR2 are DFQATT and SNEGSKA (reference sequence). This CDR3 is built from 14 residues. The CDR3 DNA sequence: TGCAGTGCCCCCGGGGACGGGGGGATCGGGACCCAGCATTTT. It encodes CSAPGDGGIGTQHF.

J is TRBJ2-7 and V is TRBV20-1; D is undetermined. The CDR3 is 11 amino acids. CDR1 and CDR2 (germline): DFQATT, SNEGSKA (reference sequence). Trimming pared 4 bases from V and 6 bases from J, leaving 10 bases between. As DNA, the CDR3 is TGCAGTGCTACCCCATATGGCGAGCAGTACTTC. Translation: CSATPYGEQYF.

This clonotype was seen repeatedly, ten times or more. In nucleotides, the CDR3 is TGCAGCGCCAAGAGCCAGGGAAAGAACTATGGCTACACCTTC. It yields the protein CSAKSQGKNYGYTF. The V gene is TRBV29-1, the J gene TRBJ1-2; D may be TRBD1 (5 bases). This CDR3 has 14 residues. Germline CDR1 and CDR2: SQVTM and ANQGSEA. V lost 7 bases, J lost 2 bases, and 17 bases lay in between.

This clonotype was recorded many times. The V gene is TRBV2, the J gene TRBJ1-2; D not resolved. Germline-derived CDR1 and CDR2 are SNHLY and FYNNEI. The CDR3 is made up of 16 amino acids. V was pared by 0 bases and J by 2 bases, with 13 bases between. CDR3 protein: CASSEAFVVRNYGYTF. The CDR3 DNA is TGTGCCAGCAGTGAAGCTTTCGTAGTTAGAAACTATGGCTACACCTTC. Combining the CDR3 with reference TRBV2 and TRBJ1-2 gives the whole variable domain EPEVTQTPSHQVTQMGQEVILRCVPISNHLYFYWYRQILGQKVEFLVSFYNNEISEKSEIFDDQFSVERPDGSNFTLKIRSTKLEDSAMYFCASSEAFVVRNYGYTFGSGTRLTVV.

In its sample, this clonotype was seen a few times. V and J are TRBV6-1 and TRBJ1-2; D is undetermined. CDR1 and CDR2 from the germline V gene are MNHNS and SASEGT. Trimming stripped 6 bases from V and 3 bases from J, with 11 bases between. The CDR3 extends over 13 amino acids. The CDR3 bases are TGTGCCAGCAGGGGCCCCCTTGACTATGGCTACACCTTC. This sequence encodes CASRGPLDYGYTF.